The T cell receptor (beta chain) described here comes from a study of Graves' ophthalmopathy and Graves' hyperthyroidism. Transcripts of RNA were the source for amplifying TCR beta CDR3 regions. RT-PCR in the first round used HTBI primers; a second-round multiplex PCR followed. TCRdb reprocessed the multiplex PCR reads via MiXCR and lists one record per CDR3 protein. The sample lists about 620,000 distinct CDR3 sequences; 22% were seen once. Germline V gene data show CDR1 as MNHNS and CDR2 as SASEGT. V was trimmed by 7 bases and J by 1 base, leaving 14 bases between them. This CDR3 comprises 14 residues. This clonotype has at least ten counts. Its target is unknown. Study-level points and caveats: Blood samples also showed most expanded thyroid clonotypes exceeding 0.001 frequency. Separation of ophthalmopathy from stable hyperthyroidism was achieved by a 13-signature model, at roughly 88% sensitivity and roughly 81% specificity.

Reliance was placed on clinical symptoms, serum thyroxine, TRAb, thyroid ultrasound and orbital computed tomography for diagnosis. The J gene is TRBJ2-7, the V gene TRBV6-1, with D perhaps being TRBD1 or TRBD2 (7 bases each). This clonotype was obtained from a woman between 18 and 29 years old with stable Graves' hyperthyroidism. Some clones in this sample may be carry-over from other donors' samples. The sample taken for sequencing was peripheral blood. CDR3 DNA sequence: TGTGCCAGCATCGGGGGGACAGATTCCTACGAGCAGTACTTC. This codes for CASIGGTDSYEQYF.